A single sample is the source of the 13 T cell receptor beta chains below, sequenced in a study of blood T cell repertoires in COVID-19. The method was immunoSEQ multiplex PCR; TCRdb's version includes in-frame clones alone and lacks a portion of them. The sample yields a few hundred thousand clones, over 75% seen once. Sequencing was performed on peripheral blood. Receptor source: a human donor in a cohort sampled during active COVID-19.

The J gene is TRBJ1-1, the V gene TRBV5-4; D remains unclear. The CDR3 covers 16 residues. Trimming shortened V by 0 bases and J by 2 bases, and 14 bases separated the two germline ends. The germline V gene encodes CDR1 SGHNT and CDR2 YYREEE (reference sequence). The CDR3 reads CASSLEPGRFNTEAFF. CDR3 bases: TGTGCCAGCAGCTTGGAGCCCGGCAGGTTTAACACTGAAGCTTTCTTT.

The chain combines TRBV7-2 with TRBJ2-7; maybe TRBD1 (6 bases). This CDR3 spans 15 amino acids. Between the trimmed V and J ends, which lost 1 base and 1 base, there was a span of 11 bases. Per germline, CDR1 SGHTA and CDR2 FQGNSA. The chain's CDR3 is CASSLVGTQSYEQYF. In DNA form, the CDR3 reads TGTGCCAGCAGCTTAGTTGGGACACAGTCCTACGAGCAGTACTTC.

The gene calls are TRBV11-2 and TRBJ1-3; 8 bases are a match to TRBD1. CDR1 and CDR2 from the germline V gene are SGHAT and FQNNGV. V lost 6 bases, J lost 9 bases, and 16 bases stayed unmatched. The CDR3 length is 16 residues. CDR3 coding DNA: TGTGCCAGCAGGGGGACAGGCAACCTTCTTAAGGGCACCATATATTTT. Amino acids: CASRGTGNLLKGTIYF. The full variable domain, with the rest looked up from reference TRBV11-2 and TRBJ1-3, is EAGVAQSPRYKIIEKRQSVAFWCNPISGHATLYWYQQILGQGPKLLIQFQNNGVVDDSQLPKDRFSAERLKGVDSTLKIQPAKLEDSAVYLCASRGTGNLLKGTIYFGEGSWLTVV.

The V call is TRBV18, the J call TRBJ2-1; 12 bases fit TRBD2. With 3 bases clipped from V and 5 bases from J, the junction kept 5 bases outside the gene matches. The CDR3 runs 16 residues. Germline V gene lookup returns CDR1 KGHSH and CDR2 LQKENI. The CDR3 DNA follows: TGTGCCAGCTCACCCCTCCTAGCGGGAGGGAACAATGAGCAGTTCTTC. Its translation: CASSPLLAGGNNEQFF.

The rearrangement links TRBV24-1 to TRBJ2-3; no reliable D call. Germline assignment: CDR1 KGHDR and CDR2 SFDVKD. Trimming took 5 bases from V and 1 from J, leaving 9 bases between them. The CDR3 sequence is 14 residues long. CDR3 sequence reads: CATSGVEGTDTQYF. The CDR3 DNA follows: TGTGCCACCAGTGGTGTAGAGGGCACAGATACGCAGTATTTT.

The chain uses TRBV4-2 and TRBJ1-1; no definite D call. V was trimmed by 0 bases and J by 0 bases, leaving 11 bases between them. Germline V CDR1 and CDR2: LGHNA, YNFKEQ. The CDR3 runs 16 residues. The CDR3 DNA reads TGTGCCAGCAGCCAAGAACGGACTGCGGTGAACACTGAAGCTTTCTTT. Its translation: CASSQERTAVNTEAFF.

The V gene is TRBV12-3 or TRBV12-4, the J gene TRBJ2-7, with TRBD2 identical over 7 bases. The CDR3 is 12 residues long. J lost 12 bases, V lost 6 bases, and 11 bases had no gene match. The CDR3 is CASSPGPGGGYF. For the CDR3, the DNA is TGTGCCAGCAGCCCGGGACCGGGAGGAGGGTACTTC.

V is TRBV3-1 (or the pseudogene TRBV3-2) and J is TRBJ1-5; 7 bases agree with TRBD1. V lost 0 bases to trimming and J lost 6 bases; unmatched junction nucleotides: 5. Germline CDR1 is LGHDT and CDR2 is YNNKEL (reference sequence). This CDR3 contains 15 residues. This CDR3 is CASSQDNRGFQPQHF. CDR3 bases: TGTGCCAGCAGCCAAGATAACAGGGGCTTTCAGCCCCAGCATTTT.

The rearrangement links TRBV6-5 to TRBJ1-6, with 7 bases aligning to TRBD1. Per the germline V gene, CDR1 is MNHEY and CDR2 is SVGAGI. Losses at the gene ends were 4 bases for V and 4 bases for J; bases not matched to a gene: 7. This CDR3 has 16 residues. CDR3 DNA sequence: TGTGCCAGCAGTTCCCTTCCAGGGGGGTATAATTCACCCCTCCACTTT. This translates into CASSSLPGGYNSPLHF.

The CDR3 protein is CASSPEASSNYGYTF. As DNA, the CDR3 is TGTGCCAGCTCACCGGAGGCCTCTTCTAACTATGGCTACACCTTC. The genes are TRBV18 and TRBJ1-2; D remains ambiguous. Looked up from germline, CDR1 is KGHSH and CDR2 is LQKENI. The CDR3 has 15 amino acids. Trimming cost V 3 bases and J 0 bases, with 11 bases left between them.

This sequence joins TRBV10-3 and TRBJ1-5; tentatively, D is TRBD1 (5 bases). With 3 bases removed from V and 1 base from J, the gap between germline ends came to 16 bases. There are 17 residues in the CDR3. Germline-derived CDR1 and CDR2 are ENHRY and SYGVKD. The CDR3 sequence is CAISDVDGGGSNQPQHF. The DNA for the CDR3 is TGTGCCATCAGTGACGTGGATGGGGGGGGGAGCAATCAGCCCCAGCATTTT.

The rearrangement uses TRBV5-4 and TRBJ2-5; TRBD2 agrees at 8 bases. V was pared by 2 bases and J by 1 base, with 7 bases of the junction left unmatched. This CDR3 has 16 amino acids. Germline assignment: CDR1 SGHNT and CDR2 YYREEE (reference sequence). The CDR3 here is CASSFGSGGIQETQYF. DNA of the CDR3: TGTGCCAGCAGCTTTGGGAGCGGGGGAATCCAAGAGACCCAGTACTTC.

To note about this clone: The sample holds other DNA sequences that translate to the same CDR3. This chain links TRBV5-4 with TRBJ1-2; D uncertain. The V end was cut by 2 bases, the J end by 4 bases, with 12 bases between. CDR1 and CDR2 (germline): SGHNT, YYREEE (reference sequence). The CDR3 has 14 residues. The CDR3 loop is CASSLEAGPYGYTF. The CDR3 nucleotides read TGTGCCAGCAGCTTAGAAGCAGGTCCCTATGGCTACACCTTC.